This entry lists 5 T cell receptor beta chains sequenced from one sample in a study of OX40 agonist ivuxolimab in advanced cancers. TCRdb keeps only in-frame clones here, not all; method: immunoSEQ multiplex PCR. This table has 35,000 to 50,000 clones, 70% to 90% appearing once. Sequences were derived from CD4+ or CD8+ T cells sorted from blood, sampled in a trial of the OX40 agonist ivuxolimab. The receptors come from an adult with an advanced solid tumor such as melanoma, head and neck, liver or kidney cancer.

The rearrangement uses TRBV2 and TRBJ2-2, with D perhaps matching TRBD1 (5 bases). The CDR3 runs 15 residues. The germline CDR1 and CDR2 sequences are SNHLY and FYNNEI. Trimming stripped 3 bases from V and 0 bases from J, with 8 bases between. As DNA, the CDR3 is TGTGCCAGCAGTGACAGGGAAGCGAACACCGGGGAGCTGTTTTTT. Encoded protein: CASSDREANTGELFF.

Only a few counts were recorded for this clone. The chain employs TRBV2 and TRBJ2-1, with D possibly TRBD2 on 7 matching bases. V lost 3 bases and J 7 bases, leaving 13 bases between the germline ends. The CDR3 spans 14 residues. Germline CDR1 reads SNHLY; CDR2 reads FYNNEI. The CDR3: CASSDLQGLNEQFF. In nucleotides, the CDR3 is TGTGCCAGCAGTGACCTACAGGGACTAAATGAGCAGTTCTTC.

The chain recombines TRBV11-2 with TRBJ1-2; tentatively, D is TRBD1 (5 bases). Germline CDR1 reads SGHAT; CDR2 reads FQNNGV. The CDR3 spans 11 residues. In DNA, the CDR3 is TGTGCGGTGGCGGGGCTCTATGGCTACACCTTC. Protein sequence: CAVAGLYGYTF.

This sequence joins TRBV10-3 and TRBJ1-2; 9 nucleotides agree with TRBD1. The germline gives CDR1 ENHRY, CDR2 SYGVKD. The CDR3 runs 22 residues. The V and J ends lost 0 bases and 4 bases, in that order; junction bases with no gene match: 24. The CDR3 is CAISESIIGGMDRGIRGYGYTF. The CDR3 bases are TGTGCCATCAGTGAGTCCATTATAGGTGGTATGGACAGGGGAATCAGGGGCTATGGCTACACCTTC.

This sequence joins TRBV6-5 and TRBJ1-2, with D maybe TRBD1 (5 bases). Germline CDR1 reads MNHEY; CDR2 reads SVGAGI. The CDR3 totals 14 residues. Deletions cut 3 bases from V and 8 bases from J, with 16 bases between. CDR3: CASSYQGMTGGYTF. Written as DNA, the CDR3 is TGTGCCAGCAGTTATCAGGGTATGACTGGCGGCTACACCTTC.